The 21 T cell receptor beta chains below were found in one sample sequenced in a study of response to subunit inactivated influenza vaccine. TCRdb re-analysed the RT-PCR reads in MiXCR, keeping a single row per CDR3 protein. The sample carries 650,000 to 800,000 distinct CDR3 sequences, about 15% recorded once. Sample: PBMCs from blood, taken less than 15 days before vaccination. The receptor set was obtained from a man aged 50 or older who received an inactivated influenza vaccine.

The rearrangement uses TRBV6-1 and TRBJ2-3; 7 bases match TRBD1. This CDR3 is 13 amino acids long. CDR1 MNHNS and CDR2 SASEGT come from the germline V gene. Unmatched junction bases numbered 0, after V lost 2 bases and J lost 4 bases. The CDR3 is CASSETGADTQYF. The CDR3 bases are TGTGCCAGCAGTGAAACAGGGGCAGATACGCAGTATTTT.

This clonotype was seen a handful of times. This chain joins TRBV5-1 and TRBJ2-5; TRBD2 matches at 10 bases. Germline V gene data show CDR1 as SGHRS and CDR2 as YFSETQ. The CDR3 totals 16 residues. The V segment lost 0 bases and the J segment 5 bases; nucleotides outside the gene matches: 7. The CDR3 coding sequence is TGCGCCAGCAGCTTGGTCGCTAGCGGGAGCTATGAGACCCAGTACTTC. This codes for CASSLVASGSYETQYF.

This clonotype has a handful of counts. This sequence joins TRBV29-1 and TRBJ2-7; D is unresolved. Germline CDR1 is SQVTM and CDR2 is ANQGSEA. V shed 5 bases and J shed 1 base, with 12 bases lying between them. This CDR3 region has 13 residues. CDR3 residues: CSVSPRLSYEQYF. The CDR3 DNA reads TGCAGCGTTTCGCCCCGCCTATCCTACGAGCAGTACTTC.

This clonotype was counted only a few times. This chain links TRBV7-9 with TRBJ1-1; D not resolved. This CDR3 comprises 12 residues. Germline CDR1 is SEHNR and CDR2 is FQNEAQ (reference sequence). V was clipped by 3 bases and J by 8 bases, with 10 bases between them. CDR3 bases: TGTGCCAGCAGCTTCAATCTGGGCGAAGCTTTCTTT. This translates into CASSFNLGEAFF.

This clonotype turned up a few times. The chain links TRBV18 to TRBJ2-7; a weak D match, TRBD1 (6 bases). CDR1 is KGHSH and CDR2 is LQKENI in the germline V gene. This CDR3 comprises 16 residues. The V end was cut by 0 bases, the J end by 5 bases, with 17 bases between. CDR3 in amino acids: CASSPPVLQGDNEQYF. CDR3 DNA: TGTGCCAGCTCACCACCAGTTTTACAGGGAGATAACGAGCAGTACTTC.

The chain recombines TRBV2 with TRBJ2-1; D is perhaps TRBD1 (6 bases). The CDR3 is made up of 12 amino acids. Trimming removed 7 bases from V and 10 bases from J, with 14 bases in between. Germline V gene data show CDR1 as SNHLY and CDR2 as FYNNEI. The CDR3 coding sequence is TGTGCCAGCAACAGAAGGGACACCGAGCAGTTCTTC. It translates to CASNRRDTEQFF.

This clonotype was observed a handful of times. This rearrangement joins TRBV5-1 to TRBJ1-2; D is perhaps TRBD1 (6 bases). This CDR3 is 15 amino acids long. The V and J ends lost 1 base and 4 bases respectively, with 14 bases between them. Germline V CDR1 and CDR2: SGHRS, YFSETQ. CDR3 sequence: CASSLIGGRPYGYTF. CDR3 bases: TGCGCCAGCAGCTTGATCGGGGGGCGACCCTATGGCTACACCTTC.

The rearrangement joins TRBV5-6 to TRBJ2-7; no definite D call. Germline CDR1 is SGHDT and CDR2 is YYEEEE. The CDR3 consists of 13 residues. Trimming removed 3 bases at V and 3 bases at J, with 10 bases between. CDR3 protein: CASSSTRIYEQYF. The CDR3 bases are TGTGCCAGCAGCTCGACACGGATCTACGAGCAGTACTTC.

This clonotype occurred a few times. This sequence joins TRBV4-1 and TRBJ2-5; D ambiguous. CDR1 and CDR2 (germline): MGHRA, YSYEKL. The V gene lost 3 bases and the J gene lost 0 bases, with 11 bases spanning the gap. This CDR3 has 15 amino acids. CDR3 residues: CASSHPNGYQETQYF. The CDR3 DNA follows: TGCGCCAGCAGCCACCCCAACGGGTACCAAGAGACCCAGTACTTC.

This clonotype was observed a handful of times. CDR3 sequence reads: CSASGAGGGGTGELFF. CDR3 nucleotides: TGCAGTGCTAGTGGAGCCGGGGGAGGAGGCACCGGGGAGCTGTTTTTT. This chain joins TRBV20-1 and TRBJ2-2, with D perhaps TRBD2 (6 bases). V lost 3 bases and J 4 bases, leaving 18 bases between the germline ends. The CDR3 spans 16 residues. Germline V CDR1 and CDR2: DFQATT, SNEGSKA (reference sequence).

Only a few counts were recorded for this clonotype. V gene TRBV4-3 combines with J gene TRBJ1-4, with a weak D call TRBD1 (6 bases). The CDR3 is made up of 15 amino acids. The V and J ends lost 0 bases and 8 bases respectively, with 13 bases between them. Germline CDR1 and CDR2: LGHNA and YSLEER. The CDR3 region is CASSQEGGAREKLFF. DNA of the CDR3: TGCGCCAGCAGCCAAGAAGGGGGGGCCCGGGAAAAACTGTTTTTT.

V is TRBV5-4 and J is TRBJ2-1; TRBD2 might be the D (7 bases). In germline, CDR1 is SGHNT, CDR2 YYREEE (reference sequence). The V end was cut by 0 bases, the J end by 0 bases, with 10 bases between. The CDR3 runs to 16 residues. For the CDR3, the DNA is TGTGCCAGCAGCTTGGCGGGGGGCGCCTCCTACAATGAGCAGTTCTTC. Its translation: CASSLAGGASYNEQFF.

This clonotype was observed a few times. The rearrangement links TRBV28 to TRBJ2-1, with D hard to call. Deletions cut 7 bases from V and 6 bases from J, with 4 bases between. The CDR3 sequence is 10 residues long. CDR1 MDHEN and CDR2 SYDVKM come from the germline V gene. CDR3 protein: CASIGNEQFF. In nucleotides, the CDR3 is TGTGCCAGCATTGGCAATGAGCAGTTCTTC.

This clonotype was observed a few times. This chain's CDR3 is CASSELGLPGDPIYLLYNEQFF. CDR3 bases: TGTGCCAGCAGTGAGTTGGGACTACCGGGAGACCCGATTTATCTTCTCTACAATGAGCAGTTCTTC. This chain joins TRBV2 and TRBJ2-1; 7 positions agree with TRBD2. CDR3 length equals 22 residues. Germline-derived CDR1 and CDR2 are SNHLY and FYNNEI. Germline trimming cut 3 bases from V and 3 bases from J; bases unmatched to any gene: 26. Full variable domain (remainder filled in from reference TRBV2 and TRBJ2-1): EPEVTQTPSHQVTQMGQEVILRCVPISNHLYFYWYRQILGQKVEFLVSFYNNEISEKSEIFDDQFSVERPDGSNFTLKIRSTKLEDSAMYFCASSELGLPGDPIYLLYNEQFFGPGTRLTVL.

The rearrangement links TRBV6-1 to TRBJ2-1; the match to TRBD2 covers 10 bases. The germline gives CDR1 MNHNS, CDR2 SASEGT. CDR3 size: 14 residues. Unmatched junction bases numbered 7, after V lost 7 bases and J lost 7 bases. The CDR3 loop is CASTPAGGKNEQFF. DNA for the CDR3: TGTGCCAGCACCCCAGCGGGGGGGAAGAATGAGCAGTTCTTC.

This clonotype was counted many times. This sequence joins TRBV6-2 or TRBV6-3 and TRBJ2-1; TRBD2 matches at 13 bases. J was trimmed by 9 bases and V by 5 bases; bases with no gene match: 13. The CDR3 is 17 amino acids. Germline V CDR1 and CDR2: MNHEY, SVGEGT. In DNA, the CDR3 is TGTGCCAGCAGTCCAACTTTACTAGCGGGAGGGCCTCCTGAGCAGTTCTTC. It yields the protein CASSPTLLAGGPPEQFF.

The CDR3 DNA reads as TGTGCCATCAGGGACACAGGGTCATCCTACGAGCAGTACTTC. Amino acids: CAIRDTGSSYEQYF. The rearrangement joins TRBV10-3 to TRBJ2-7, with a possible D match to TRBD1 (6 bases). Trimming removed 6 bases at V and 1 base at J, with 13 bases between. This CDR3 contains 14 residues. The germline gives CDR1 ENHRY, CDR2 SYGVKD.

This clonotype was picked up many times. This rearrangement joins TRBV2 to TRBJ1-1; TRBD1 might be the D (6 bases). The length of the CDR3 is 15 residues. V was shortened by 1 base and J by 0 bases, with 9 bases between the two germline ends. Germline V lookup: CDR1 SNHLY, CDR2 FYNNEI. CDR3 DNA: TGTGCCAGCAGTGAAGTAAGACAGGTGAACACTGAAGCTTTCTTT. Amino acids: CASSEVRQVNTEAFF.

The chain couples TRBV5-1 to TRBJ2-5, with 11 nucleotides matching TRBD2. Germline V gene lookup returns CDR1 SGHRS and CDR2 YFSETQ. With V trimmed by 0 bases and J by 4 bases, 5 bases remained unmatched. The CDR3 has 16 residues. In DNA, the CDR3 is TGCGCCAGCAGCTTGGTGTCCCTAGCGGGAGGAGAGACCCAGTACTTC. The encoded protein is CASSLVSLAGGETQYF.

V gene TRBV6-1 combines with J gene TRBJ2-3; D is undetermined. CDR1 and CDR2 (germline): MNHNS, SASEGT. Trimming left V 6 bases short and J 4 bases short, with 11 bases between. The CDR3 consists of 13 residues. This CDR3 reads CASSLWRADTQYF. The CDR3 DNA reads TGTGCCAGCAGCCTTTGGCGTGCAGATACGCAGTATTTT.

The V gene is TRBV14, the J gene TRBJ2-5; D not resolved. The CDR3 extends over 13 amino acids. The germline V and J ends were trimmed by 3 bases and 5 bases, with 10 bases remaining between them. CDR1 and CDR2 (germline): SGHDN, FVKESK. The chain's CDR3 is CASSQNPWETQYF. CDR3 nucleotides: TGTGCCAGCAGCCAGAACCCATGGGAGACCCAGTACTTC.